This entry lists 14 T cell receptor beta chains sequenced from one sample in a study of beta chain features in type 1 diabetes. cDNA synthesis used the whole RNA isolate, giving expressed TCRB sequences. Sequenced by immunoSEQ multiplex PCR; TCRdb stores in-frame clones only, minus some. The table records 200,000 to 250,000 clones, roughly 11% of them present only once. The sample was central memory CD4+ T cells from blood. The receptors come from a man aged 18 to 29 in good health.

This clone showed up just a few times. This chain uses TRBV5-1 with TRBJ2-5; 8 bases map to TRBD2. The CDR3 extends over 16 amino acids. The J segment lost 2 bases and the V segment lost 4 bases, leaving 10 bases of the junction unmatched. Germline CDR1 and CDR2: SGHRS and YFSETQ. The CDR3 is CASSPAGAVRQETQYF. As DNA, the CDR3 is TGCGCCAGCAGCCCAGCGGGAGCGGTTCGTCAAGAGACCCAGTACTTC.

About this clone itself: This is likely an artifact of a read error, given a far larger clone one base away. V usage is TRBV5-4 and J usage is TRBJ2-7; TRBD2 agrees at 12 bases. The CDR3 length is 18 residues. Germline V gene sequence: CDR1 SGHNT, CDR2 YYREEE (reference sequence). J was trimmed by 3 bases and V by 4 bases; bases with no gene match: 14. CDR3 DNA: TGTGCCAGCAGCGTGGGTCCTAGCGGGAGGGCGGCCCTCTACGAGCAGTACTTC. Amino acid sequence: CASSVGPSGRAALYEQYF.

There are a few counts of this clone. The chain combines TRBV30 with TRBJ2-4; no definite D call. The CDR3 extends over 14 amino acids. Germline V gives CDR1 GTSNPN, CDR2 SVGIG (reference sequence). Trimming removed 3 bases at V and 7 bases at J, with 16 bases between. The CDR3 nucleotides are TGTGCCTGGAGACGGGCCTCCAAAGGGAACATTCAGTACTTC. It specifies CAWRRASKGNIQYF.

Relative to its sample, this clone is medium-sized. DNA for the CDR3: TGTGCCAGCAGCTTTCAGAGCACAGATACGCAGTATTTT. Residues: CASSFQSTDTQYF. The chain links TRBV7-9 to TRBJ2-3, with D unresolved. V was clipped by 3 bases and J by 0 bases, with 4 bases between them. This CDR3 spans 13 amino acids. Per the germline V gene, CDR1 is SEHNR and CDR2 is FQNEAQ (reference sequence).

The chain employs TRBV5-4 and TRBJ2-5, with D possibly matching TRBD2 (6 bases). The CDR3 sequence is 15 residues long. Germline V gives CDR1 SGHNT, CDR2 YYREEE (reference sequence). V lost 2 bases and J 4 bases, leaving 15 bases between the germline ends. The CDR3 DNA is TGTGCCAGCAGCTTCAGCGGGTGGCAGGGAGAGACCCAGTACTTC. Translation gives CASSFSGWQGETQYF. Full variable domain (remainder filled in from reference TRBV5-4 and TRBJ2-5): ETGVTQSPTHLIKTRGQQVTLRCSSQSGHNTVSWYQQALGQGPQFIFQYYREEENGRGNFPPRFSGLQFPNYSSELNVNALELDDSALYLCASSFSGWQGETQYFGPGTRLLVL.

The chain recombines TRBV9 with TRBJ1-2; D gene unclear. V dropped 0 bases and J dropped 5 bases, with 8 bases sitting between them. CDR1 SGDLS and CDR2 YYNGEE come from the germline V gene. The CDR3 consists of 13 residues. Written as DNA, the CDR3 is TGTGCCAGCAGCGTAGACAACGGTTATGGCTACACCTTC. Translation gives CASSVDNGYGYTF.

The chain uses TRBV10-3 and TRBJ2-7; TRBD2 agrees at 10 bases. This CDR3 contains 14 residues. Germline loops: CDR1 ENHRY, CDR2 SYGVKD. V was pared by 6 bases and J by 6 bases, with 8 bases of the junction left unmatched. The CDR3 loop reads CAIRPAGGPSEQYF. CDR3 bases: TGTGCCATCAGGCCAGCGGGAGGGCCCTCCGAGCAGTACTTC.

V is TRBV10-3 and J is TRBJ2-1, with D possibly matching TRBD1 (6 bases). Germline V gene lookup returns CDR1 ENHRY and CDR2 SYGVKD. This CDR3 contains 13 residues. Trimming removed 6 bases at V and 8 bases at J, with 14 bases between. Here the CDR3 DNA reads TGTGCCATCAGCCGGACAGTGAGCTATGAGCAGTTCTTC. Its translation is CAISRTVSYEQFF.

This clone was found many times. In DNA, the CDR3 is TGTGCCAGCAGGAAAGACAGGCCCTACGAGCAGTACTTC. It yields the protein CASRKDRPYEQYF. This chain links TRBV7-9 with TRBJ2-7; a possible D gene is TRBD1 (6 bases). The CDR3 has 13 amino acids. V was clipped by 6 bases and J by 2 bases, with 11 bases between them. Germline-derived CDR1 and CDR2 are SEHNR and FQNEAQ (reference sequence).

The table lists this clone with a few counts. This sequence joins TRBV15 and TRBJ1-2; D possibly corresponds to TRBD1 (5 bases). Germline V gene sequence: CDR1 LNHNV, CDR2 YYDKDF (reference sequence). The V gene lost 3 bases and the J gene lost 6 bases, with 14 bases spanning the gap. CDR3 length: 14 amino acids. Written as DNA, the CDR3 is TGTGCCACCAGCAGCGGGACGGGGAATCATGGCTACACCTTC. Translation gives CATSSGTGNHGYTF.

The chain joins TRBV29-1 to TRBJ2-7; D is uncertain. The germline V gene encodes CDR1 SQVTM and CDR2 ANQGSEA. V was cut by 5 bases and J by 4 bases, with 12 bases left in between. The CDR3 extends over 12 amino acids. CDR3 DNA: TGCAGCGTTACTACTCCCGGGTACGAGCAGTACTTC. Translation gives CSVTTPGYEQYF.

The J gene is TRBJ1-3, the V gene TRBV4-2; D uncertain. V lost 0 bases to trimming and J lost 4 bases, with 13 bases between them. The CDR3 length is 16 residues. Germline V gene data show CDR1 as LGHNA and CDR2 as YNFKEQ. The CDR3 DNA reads TGTGCCAGCAGCCAAGACCTTCGAGAGAAAGGAAACACCATATATTTT. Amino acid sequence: CASSQDLREKGNTIYF.

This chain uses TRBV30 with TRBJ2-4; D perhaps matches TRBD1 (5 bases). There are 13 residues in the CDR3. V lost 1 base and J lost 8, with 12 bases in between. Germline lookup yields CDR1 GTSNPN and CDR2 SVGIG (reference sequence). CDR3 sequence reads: CAWSEDTVDIQYF. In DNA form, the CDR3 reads TGTGCCTGGAGTGAGGACACGGTGGACATTCAGTACTTC.

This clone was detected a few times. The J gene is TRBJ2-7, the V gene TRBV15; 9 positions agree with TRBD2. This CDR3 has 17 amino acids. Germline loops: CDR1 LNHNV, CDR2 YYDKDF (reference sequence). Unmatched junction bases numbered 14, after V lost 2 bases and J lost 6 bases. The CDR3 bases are TGTGCCACCAGCAGATGGGGGGGCATAGGACTAGCGTCCGAGCAGTACTTC. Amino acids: CATSRWGGIGLASEQYF.